Listed below are T cell receptor beta chains from one sample, sequenced in a study of graft-versus-host responses after intestinal transplantation. The protocol was immunoSEQ multiplex PCR, while the TCRdb copy is restricted to in-frame clones and leaves out a portion. Among 90,000 to 150,000 clones listed, 85% to 95% were seen once. These receptors have no identified antigens. Specimen: unstimulated CD4+ T cells sorted from spleen or lymph node cells, collected before intestinal transplant. These receptors originate from a human donor who received an intestinal transplant. Both conserved end residues are part of each CDR3. The D gene is left open where the match is weak. Size is omitted from some rows. Given values are once, few, many or a class for expanded clones.

size	D	V	J	CDR3	DNA
.	.	TRBV10-3	TRBJ2-2	CATRPNYNTGELFF	TGTGCCACAAGACCAAACTATAACACCGGGGAGCTGTTTTTT
.	.	TRBV7-9	TRBJ2-1	CASSLAYNEQFF	TGTGCCAGCAGCTTGGCATACAATGAGCAGTTCTTC
.	TRBD1	TRBV18	TRBJ1-2	CASSPGQNYGYTF	TGTGCCAGCTCACCGGGACAGAACTATGGCTACACCTTC
.	.	TRBV5-1	TRBJ2-5	CASSLGPKESGPQYF	TGCGCCAGCAGCTTGGGTCCCAAGGAGTCCGGGCCCCAGTACTTC
.	.	TRBV25-1	TRBJ2-1	CASSDPGAPYNEQFF	TGTGCCAGCAGTGATCCGGGGGCTCCCTACAATGAGCAGTTCTTC
.	.	TRBV7-3	TRBJ2-5	CASSPGWSEETQYF	TGTGCCAGCAGCCCTGGATGGTCCGAAGAGACCCAGTACTTC
.	TRBD2	TRBV19	TRBJ2-7	CATQSPREGGYSYEQYF	TGTGCCACCCAAAGCCCACGGGAGGGAGGTTACTCCTACGAGCAGTACTTC
.	TRBD1	TRBV27	TRBJ1-5	CASSFGDRPNQPQHF	TGTGCCAGCAGTTTTGGGGACAGGCCCAATCAGCCCCAGCATTTT
.	TRBD2	TRBV2	TRBJ2-3	CASRAGGGTDTQYF	TGTGCCAGCCGTGCGGGGGGCGGCACAGATACGCAGTATTTT
.	.	TRBV13	TRBJ2-1	CASSLGYEQFF	TGTGCCAGCAGCCTAGGGTATGAGCAGTTCTTC
.	.	TRBV5-1	TRBJ1-1	CASSRENGAGAFF	TGCGCCAGCAGCCGTGAAAACGGGGCGGGGGCTTTCTTT
.	.	TRBV4-1	TRBJ2-7	CASSQDRDTYEQYF	TGCGCCAGCAGCCAAGACAGGGATACCTACGAGCAGTACTTC
.	.	TRBV9	TRBJ2-2	CASSVTIGPPGELFF	TGTGCCAGCAGCGTAACCATAGGTCCCCCCGGGGAGCTGTTTTTT
.	.	TRBV5-5	TRBJ2-7	CASSLGPAGSYEQYF	TGTGCCAGCAGCTTGGGGCCCGCTGGCTCCTACGAGCAGTACTTC
.	TRBD2	TRBV15	TRBJ2-1	CATSRDSLRGLAGGPSSYNEQFF	TGTGCCACCAGCAGAGACTCCCTTCGCGGACTAGCGGGAGGGCCGAGCTCCTACAATGAGCAGTTCTTC
.	.	TRBV9	TRBJ2-2	CASSAGTHRTGELFF	TGTGCCAGCAGCGCCGGGACTCATCGCACCGGGGAGCTGTTTTTT
.	.	TRBV11-2	TRBJ2-7	CASTRWVTGPSSYEQYF	TGTGCCAGCACCAGATGGGTTACCGGCCCCTCTTCCTACGAGCAGTACTTC
.	.	TRBV2	TRBJ1-5	CASIPDRSNQPQHF	TGTGCCAGCATCCCCGACAGGAGCAATCAGCCCCAGCATTTT
once	TRBD2	TRBV5-1	TRBJ2-1	CASSLGLAGGPYNEQFF	TGCGCCAGCAGCTTGGGTTTGGCGGGAGGACCCTACAATGAGCAGTTCTTC
.	TRBD1	TRBV5-1	TRBJ1-1	CASSLETGALNTEAFF	TGCGCCAGCAGCTTGGAGACAGGGGCCCTGAACACTGAAGCTTTCTTT
.	.	TRBV9	TRBJ1-1	CASSVEGGLTEAFF	TGTGCCAGCAGCGTAGAGGGGGGGCTCACTGAAGCTTTCTTT
.	.	TRBV28	TRBJ1-5	CASSSKAGQPQHF	TGTGCCAGCAGTTCCAAGGCGGGTCAGCCCCAGCATTTT
.	TRBD1	TRBV9	TRBJ2-7	CASSLTGTGGSYEQYF	TGTGCCAGCAGCCTCACCGGGACAGGGGGCTCCTACGAGCAGTACTTC
.	.	TRBV28	TRBJ1-1	CALTRPMNTEAFF	TGTGCTCTAACGCGCCCCATGAACACTGAAGCTTTCTTT
.	TRBD1	TRBV5-1	TRBJ1-1	CASSPGQPNTEAFF	TGCGCCAGCAGCCCGGGACAGCCGAACACTGAAGCTTTCTTT
.	TRBD1	TRBV6-5	TRBJ1-1	CASRNRGYNTEAFF	TGTGCCAGCAGGAACAGGGGATATAACACTGAAGCTTTCTTT
.	.	TRBV30	TRBJ1-3	CAWSGDRGGNTIYF	TGTGCCTGGAGTGGGGATAGGGGTGGAAACACCATATATTTT
.	.	TRBV6-6	TRBJ2-3	CASRWDTQYF	TGTGCCAGCAGGTGGGATACGCAGTATTTT
.	.	TRBV14	TRBJ2-7	CASSQDYARGGEQYF	TGTGCCAGCAGCCAAGATTACGCCAGGGGAGGCGAGCAGTACTTC
once	TRBD1	TRBV11-2	TRBJ2-1	CASSPRRDRGRGEQFF	TGTGCCAGCAGCCCCCGCCGGGACAGGGGGCGCGGTGAGCAGTTCTTC
.	TRBD2	TRBV6-6	TRBJ2-1	CASSYPTSGRGNEQFF	TGTGCCAGCAGTTACCCAACTAGCGGGAGAGGCAATGAGCAGTTCTTC
.	TRBD1	TRBV10-3	TRBJ2-5	CAISGNTGGGETQYF	TGTGCCATCAGCGGAAATACAGGGGGTGGGGAGACCCAGTACTTC
.	.	TRBV25-1	TRBJ2-1	CASSSFSLYNYNEQFF	TGTGCCAGCAGTTCCTTCTCTCTTTACAACTACAATGAGCAGTTCTTC
.	.	TRBV7-3	TRBJ2-1	CASSPGRTYNEQFF	TGTGCCAGCAGCCCGGGACGGACATACAATGAGCAGTTCTTC
.	.	TRBV28	TRBJ1-2	CASSSYRVADGYTF	TGTGCCAGCAGTTCTTACAGGGTGGCGGATGGCTACACCTTC
.	.	TRBV7-9	TRBJ1-5	CASSLTGKGQPQHF	TGTGCCAGCAGTTTAACAGGGAAGGGTCAGCCCCAGCATTTT
.	.	TRBV7-8	TRBJ2-6	CASCRDTTKAGANVLTF	TGTGCCAGCTGCCGGGACACGACTAAGGCTGGGGCCAACGTCCTGACTTTC
.	TRBD2	TRBV7-2	TRBJ2-1	CASSRSGYSYNEQFF	TGTGCCAGCAGTCGTAGCGGGTACTCCTACAATGAGCAGTTCTTC
once	TRBD1	TRBV28	TRBJ2-7	CASSLTGVSYEQYF	TGTGCCAGCAGTCTGACAGGGGTTTCCTACGAGCAGTACTTC
.	.	TRBV6-5	TRBJ2-7	CASRHTTYEQYF	TGTGCCAGCAGACACACTACCTACGAGCAGTACTTC
.	.	TRBV30	TRBJ2-2	CAWSVLLISRELFF	TGTGCCTGGAGTGTACTACTGATTTCCAGGGAGCTGTTTTTT
.	.	TRBV7-3	TRBJ2-2	CASGRQGTGELFF	TGTGCCAGCGGTAGGCAGGGCACCGGGGAGCTGTTTTTT
.	TRBD2	TRBV10-2	TRBJ2-1	CASKREGHEQFF	TGCGCCAGTAAGCGGGAGGGCCATGAGCAGTTCTTC
.	TRBD1	TRBV11-3	TRBJ2-7	CASSSGQGSYEQYF	TGTGCCAGCAGCTCGGGACAGGGCTCCTACGAGCAGTACTTC
.	.	TRBV5-3	TRBJ2-5	CARSLTGPRETQYF	TGTGCCAGAAGCTTGACAGGGCCGCGGGAGACCCAGTACTTC
.	.	TRBV5-1	TRBJ2-3	CASSLAHKATDTQYF	TGCGCCAGCAGCTTGGCCCATAAGGCCACAGATACGCAGTATTTT
.	.	TRBV18	TRBJ2-7	CASSPLVDYEQYF	TGTGCCAGCTCACCACTTGTAGACTACGAGCAGTACTTC
once	TRBD1	TRBV11-2	TRBJ1-1	CASSLGQGGTEAFF	TGTGCCAGCAGCTTGGGACAGGGAGGCACTGAAGCTTTCTTT
.	TRBD1	TRBV28	TRBJ2-4	CASRTGVLDIQYF	TGTGCCAGCAGAACAGGGGTGTTGGACATTCAGTACTTC
.	TRBD2	TRBV4-1	TRBJ2-7	CASSQGGGGRATYEQYF	TGCGCCAGCAGCCAAGGAGGGGGCGGGAGGGCCACCTACGAGCAGTACTTC
.	.	TRBV20-1	TRBJ2-3	CSATVDTQYF	TGCAGTGCTACCGTAGATACGCAGTATTTT
.	.	TRBV7-2	TRBJ2-1	CASSPRTSGEQFF	TGTGCCAGCAGCCCACGGACTTCGGGTGAGCAGTTCTTC
.	TRBD1	TRBV6-5	TRBJ2-7	CASSYRGHRGEQYF	TGTGCCAGCAGTTACAGGGGGCATAGGGGCGAGCAGTACTTC
.	TRBD1	TRBV7-8	TRBJ1-2	CASSLSGQAPSYTF	TGTGCCAGCAGCTTAAGTGGACAGGCCCCGAGCTACACCTTC
.	.	TRBV5-1	TRBJ1-2	CASSLRGRFYGYTF	TGCGCCAGCAGCTTGCGGGGGCGATTCTATGGCTACACCTTC
.	TRBD1	TRBV6-5	TRBJ2-1	CASRDRRSWYNEQFF	TGTGCCAGCAGGGACAGGCGTTCTTGGTACAATGAGCAGTTCTTC
once	TRBD1	TRBV30	TRBJ1-1	CAWSVLGGNTEAFF	TGTGCCTGGAGTGTACTAGGGGGCAACACTGAAGCTTTCTTT
.	.	TRBV6-5	TRBJ1-1	CASSAYFMNTEAFF	TGTGCCAGCAGTGCGTACTTTATGAACACTGAAGCTTTCTTT
once	.	TRBV5-1	TRBJ1-1	CASSLPGANTEAFF	TGCGCCAGCAGCCTCCCGGGGGCGAACACTGAAGCTTTCTTT
.	TRBD1	TRBV7-2	TRBJ2-6	CASSSQGAGANVLTF	TGTGCCAGCAGCTCACAGGGGGCAGGGGCCAACGTCCTGACTTTC